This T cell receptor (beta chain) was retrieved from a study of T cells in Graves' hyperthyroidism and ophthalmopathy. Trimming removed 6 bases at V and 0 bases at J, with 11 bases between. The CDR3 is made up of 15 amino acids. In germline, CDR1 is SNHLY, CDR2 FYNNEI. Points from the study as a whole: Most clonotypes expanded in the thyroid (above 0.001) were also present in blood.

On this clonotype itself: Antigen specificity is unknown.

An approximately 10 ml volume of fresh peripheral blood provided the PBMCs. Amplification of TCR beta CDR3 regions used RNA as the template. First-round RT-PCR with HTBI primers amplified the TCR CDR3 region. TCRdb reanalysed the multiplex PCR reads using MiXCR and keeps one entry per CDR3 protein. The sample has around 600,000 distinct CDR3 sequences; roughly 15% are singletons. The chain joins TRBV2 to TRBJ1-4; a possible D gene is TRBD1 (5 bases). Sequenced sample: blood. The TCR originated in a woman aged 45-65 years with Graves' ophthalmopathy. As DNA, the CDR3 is TGTGCCAGCAGGGGACCCCGTGCAACTAATGAAAAACTGTTTTTT. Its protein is CASRGPRATNEKLFF.